This TCR beta chain originates from a study of cytomegalovirus exposure and HLA in healthy donors. Germline V gene sequence: CDR1 SGHDT, CDR2 YYEEEE. V shed 6 bases and J 0 bases; nucleotides not matched to a gene: 10. The CDR3 spans 16 residues. Sequencing was performed with immunoSEQ multiplex PCR; in TCRdb, only in-frame clones are kept and a portion is missing. The sample has roughly 120,000 clones; about 87% are singletons. This chain uses TRBV5-6 with TRBJ2-7; TRBD1 matches at 9 bases. The source of this sequence is a man between 18 and 35 years old in good health and CMV-seronegative. The sequenced sample consisted of PBMCs. CDR3 nucleotides: TGTGCCAGCACCGCCGGGACAGGGTATGGCTCCTACGAGCAGTACTTC. Translation: CASTAGTGYGSYEQYF. Full variable domain (missing parts from reference TRBV5-6 and TRBJ2-7): DAGVTQSPTHLIKTRGQQVTLRCSPKSGHDTVSWYQQALGQGPQFIFQYYEEEERQRGNFPDRFSGHQFPNYSSELNVNALLLGDSALYLCASTAGTGYGSYEQYFGPGTRLTVT.